This T cell receptor beta chain was captured in a study of blood T cell repertoires in COVID-19. About the research overall: In each case, the material was cDNA or gDNA derived from T cells, B-cell-depleted T cells, or PBMCs.

Authors' analysis steps: Amplification from reference gene primers served as the basis for estimated nucleated cell counts. TCRdb keeps only in-frame clones here, not all; method: immunoSEQ multiplex PCR. That table is the source of V, J and clone size, and D and trimming were worked out from the DNA. This table has 65,000 to 95,000 clones, 88% appearing once. CDR1 is LGHDT, CDR2 YNNKEL, per germline (reference sequence). The CDR3 has 15 residues. V dropped 0 bases and J dropped 0 bases, with 7 bases sitting between them. The origin of this receptor is a man aged 70 or older with acute or convalescent COVID-19. The sequenced sample was peripheral blood. The chain has TRBV3-1 (or the pseudogene TRBV3-2) and TRBJ2-3, with D unclear. CDR3 in amino acids: CASSQDPVSTDTQYF. The DNA for the CDR3 is TGTGCCAGCAGCCAAGATCCGGTGAGCACAGATACGCAGTATTTT.